Below are 30 T cell receptor beta chains sequenced from a single sample in a study of T cells in Graves' hyperthyroidism and ophthalmopathy. Amplification of TCR beta CDR3 regions used RNA as the template. Using the HTBI primer set, a first-round RT-PCR was run on the TCR CDR3. Each CDR3 protein gets one entry after TCRdb re-called the multiplex PCR reads with MiXCR. This sample has 730,000 or so distinct CDR3 sequences; around 20% occur once, and the top ten carry over 15%. The sequencing input was blood. The origin of the receptors is a woman aged 50 to 65 with Graves' hyperthyroidism that later progressed to Graves' ophthalmopathy.

This clonotype came up a few times. The rearrangement uses TRBV2 and TRBJ2-5; 7 bases align to TRBD1. This CDR3 spans 14 amino acids. Germline-derived CDR1 and CDR2 are SNHLY and FYNNEI. The V segment lost 8 bases and the J segment 3 bases; nucleotides outside the gene matches: 9. The DNA of the CDR3 is TGTGCCAGCTGTCTCGGGACAGAGAAAGAGACCCAGTACTTC. Protein product: CASCLGTEKETQYF. The whole variable domain, remainder taken from reference TRBV2 and TRBJ2-5, is EPEVTQTPSHQVTQMGQEVILRCVPISNHLYFYWYRQILGQKVEFLVSFYNNEISEKSEIFDDQFSVERPDGSNFTLKIRSTKLEDSAMYFCASCLGTEKETQYFGPGTRLLVL.

This clonotype was detected a few times. The V gene is TRBV6-1, the J gene TRBJ1-6; D not certain. This CDR3 is 15 amino acids long. V lost 7 bases and J lost 6, with 16 bases in between. Germline-derived CDR1 and CDR2 are MNHNS and SASEGT. The CDR3 DNA reads TGTGCCAGCATCAACCAAGGGATTGGTAATTCACCCCTCCACTTT. It yields the protein CASINQGIGNSPLHF.

The V call is TRBV25-1, the J call TRBJ1-3, with D perhaps TRBD1 (6 bases). Germline CDR1 MGHDK, CDR2 SYGVNS. V dropped 3 bases and J dropped 8 bases, with 14 bases sitting between them. The CDR3 is 14 residues long. Here the CDR3 reads CASSEDSHRDTIYF. DNA for the CDR3: TGTGCCAGCAGTGAGGACAGCCATCGGGACACCATATATTTT.

This clonotype was seen a few times. The chain employs TRBV9 and TRBJ1-3; no clear D. Germline V gene data show CDR1 as SGDLS and CDR2 as YYNGEE. Trimming left V 0 bases short and J 4 bases short, with 14 bases between. The CDR3 consists of 16 residues. The CDR3 DNA reads TGTGCCAGCAGCGTAGAAGGCAGGCCCATCGGAAACACCATATATTTT. Protein sequence: CASSVEGRPIGNTIYF.

The chain employs TRBV7-9 and TRBJ2-5, with D possibly being TRBD1 (6 bases). The germline gives CDR1 SEHNR, CDR2 FQNEAQ (reference sequence). The ends were cut back, 4 bases at V and 5 bases at J, with 14 bases in the middle. The CDR3 runs to 14 residues. This CDR3 reads CASSSQQGGETQYF. The CDR3 DNA is TGTGCCAGCAGCTCCCAACAGGGCGGGGAGACCCAGTACTTC.

Notes on this clonotype: A much larger clone lies one base from this, so it may be a read error. This rearrangement joins TRBV12-3 or TRBV12-4 to TRBJ1-1; D is unclear. The ends were cut back, 7 bases at V and 4 bases at J, with 10 bases in the middle. This CDR3 contains 12 residues. CDR3 sequence: CASNHVGTEAFF. CDR3 DNA sequence: TGTGCCAGCAACCACGTAGGCACTGAAGCTTTCTTT.

This clonotype was recorded many times. The rearrangement uses TRBV2 and TRBJ2-1, with TRBD2 matching over 12 bases. V lost 2 bases and J lost 8; bases outside the gene matches: 13. CDR3 size: 18 residues. Germline V CDR1 and CDR2: SNHLY, FYNNEI. CDR3 sequence (DNA): TGTGCCAGCAGTGAATATGTCCCGACTAGCGGGGGAAGGGATGAGCAGTTCTTC. This gives the protein CASSEYVPTSGGRDEQFF. The full variable domain, with the rest looked up from reference TRBV2 and TRBJ2-1, is EPEVTQTPSHQVTQMGQEVILRCVPISNHLYFYWYRQILGQKVEFLVSFYNNEISEKSEIFDDQFSVERPDGSNFTLKIRSTKLEDSAMYFCASSEYVPTSGGRDEQFFGPGTRLTVL.

This clonotype came up many times. The rearrangement uses TRBV3-1 and TRBJ2-1, with D possibly being TRBD1 or TRBD2 (5 bases each). The CDR3 is 15 residues long. The V gene lost 4 bases and the J gene lost 3 bases, with 13 bases spanning the gap. CDR1 LGHDT and CDR2 YNNKEL come from the germline V gene (reference sequence). This CDR3 is CASSRDLGVYNEQFF. In DNA, the CDR3 is TGTGCCAGCAGCCGAGACCTGGGGGTCTACAATGAGCAGTTCTTC.

The chain is built from TRBV15 and TRBJ1-4; D is undetermined. Germline CDR1 LNHNV, CDR2 YYDKDF (reference sequence). The CDR3 covers 15 residues. Trimming took off 3 bases at V and 1 base at J, with 9 bases between the two ends. The CDR3 sequence: CATSRGEGTNEKLFF. The CDR3 DNA reads as TGTGCCACCAGCAGGGGAGAAGGAACTAATGAAAAACTGTTTTTT.

This clonotype appeared a few times. The rearrangement uses TRBV27 and TRBJ1-1; D is uncertain. The V gene lost 3 bases and the J gene lost 3 bases, with 8 bases spanning the gap. Germline CDR1 is MNHEY and CDR2 is SMNVEV (reference sequence). The CDR3 runs to 13 residues. In nucleotides, the CDR3 is TGTGCCAGCAGTTTCTGGGAGGACACTGAAGCTTTCTTT. Protein product: CASSFWEDTEAFF.

The rearrangement links TRBV6-1 to TRBJ2-3; 8 bases fit TRBD2. The germline V gene has CDR1 MNHNS and CDR2 SASEGT. The CDR3 spans 13 residues. Trimming removed 11 bases from V and 5 bases from J; junction bases left unmatched: 9. The CDR3 sequence: CASHRGGIDTQYF. The CDR3, as DNA: TGTGCCTCCCATCGGGGGGGAATAGATACGCAGTATTTT.

This clonotype was seen only a few times. The chain carries TRBV18 and TRBJ1-5; D is undetermined. V lost 4 bases to trimming and J lost 2 bases, with 12 bases between them. Germline V gene lookup returns CDR1 KGHSH and CDR2 LQKENI. The CDR3 is 15 residues long. The CDR3 coding sequence is TGTGCCAGCTCACTGGGAGACCCTCGCAATCAGCCCCAGCATTTT. It translates to CASSLGDPRNQPQHF. Drawing the rest from reference TRBV18 and TRBJ1-5, the complete variable domain is NAGVMQNPRHLVRRRGQEARLRCSPMKGHSHVYWYRQLPEEGLKFMVYLQKENIIDESGMPKERFSAEFPKEGPSILRIQQVVRGDSAAYFCASSLGDPRNQPQHFGDGTRLSIL.

This clonotype has ten or more counts. The chain combines TRBV6-6 with TRBJ2-1, with D perhaps TRBD1 (6 bases). The V end lost 2 bases, the J end lost 7 bases, and 18 bases lay between the germline ends. The CDR3 totals 16 residues. Germline values: CDR1 MNHNY, CDR2 SVGAGI (reference sequence). CDR3 DNA: TGTGCCAGCAGTTACCCTACAGGGATTTCGGGGAATGAGCAGTTCTTC. Its protein is CASSYPTGISGNEQFF.

The V gene is TRBV27, the J gene TRBJ2-1, with TRBD1 identical over 10 bases. V lost 6 bases to trimming and J lost 2 bases; unmatched junction nucleotides: 1. The CDR3 has 14 amino acids. The germline gives CDR1 MNHEY, CDR2 SMNVEV (reference sequence). The CDR3 loop reads CASSGQGAYNEQFF. The CDR3 DNA is TGTGCCAGCAGCGGACAGGGGGCCTACAATGAGCAGTTCTTC.

This clonotype appeared a few times. This rearrangement joins TRBV5-1 to TRBJ2-6; D perhaps matches TRBD2 (6 bases). The germline V gene encodes CDR1 SGHRS and CDR2 YFSETQ. The CDR3 is 18 residues long. Trimming shortened V by 7 bases and J by 1 base, and 21 bases separated the two germline ends. CDR3 residues: CASSQWGGVGSGANVLTF. The CDR3 region has the DNA TGCGCCAGCTCCCAATGGGGCGGGGTCGGGTCTGGGGCCAACGTCCTGACTTTC.

This clonotype was detected ten times or more. The gene calls are TRBV20-1 and TRBJ1-3; TRBD1 might be the D (5 bases). The CDR3 runs 15 residues. With 3 bases removed from V and 3 bases from J, the gap between germline ends came to 15 bases. Germline V gene sequence: CDR1 DFQATT, CDR2 SNEGSKA (reference sequence). CDR3 sequence (DNA): TGCAGTGCTAGGGTAGCAGGGACGGGTGGAAACACCATATATTTT. As protein: CSARVAGTGGNTIYF.

This clonotype was detected only a few times. The V gene is TRBV4-1, the J gene TRBJ2-5, with D uncertain. From germline, CDR1 is MGHRA and CDR2 YSYEKL. The CDR3 is 12 residues long. The V and J ends lost 8 bases and 1 base respectively, with 8 bases between them. The CDR3 spells CASGQTQETQYF. In DNA form, the CDR3 reads TGCGCCAGCGGGCAGACCCAAGAGACCCAGTACTTC.

As concerns this clonotype: One end of the junction is discordant with germline, which a read error may explain. V gene TRBV2 combines with J gene TRBJ2-5; TRBD2 matches at 12 bases. The CDR3 is made up of 16 amino acids. Looked up from germline, CDR1 is SNHLY and CDR2 is FYNNEI. The CDR3 DNA is TGCGCCAGCAGCGGACGCTCTAGCGGGGGGGCCGGGACCCAGTACTTC. Its protein product is CASSGRSSGGAGTQYF.

This clonotype was recorded at least ten times. The chain couples TRBV3-1 to TRBJ2-5, with D maybe TRBD1 (6 bases). V lost 0 bases to trimming and J lost 5 bases, with 10 bases between them. The CDR3 is made up of 14 amino acids. CDR1 LGHDT and CDR2 YNNKEL come from the germline V gene (reference sequence). As DNA, the CDR3 is TGTGCCAGCAGCCAAGATTGGGGGCCCGAGACCCAGTACTTC. This encodes CASSQDWGPETQYF.

V and J are TRBV5-8 and TRBJ2-5; D is ambiguous. The CDR3 has 14 amino acids. CDR1 and CDR2 (germline): SGHTS, YDEGEE. V lost 4 bases and J 2 bases, leaving 12 bases between the germline ends. The CDR3 DNA reads TGTGCCAGCAGCCTCAGACGGATGCAAGAGACCCAGTACTTC. This sequence encodes CASSLRRMQETQYF.

The chain uses TRBV6-1 and TRBJ2-1; 10 nucleotides match TRBD2. V lost 3 bases, J lost 8 bases, and 7 bases stayed unmatched. This CDR3 region has 15 residues. The V gene's germline CDR1 is MNHNS and CDR2 SASEGT. The CDR3 nucleotides read TGTGCCAGCAGTGATAGCGGGGGGACTTGGGATGAGCAGTTCTTC. This codes for CASSDSGGTWDEQFF.

This clonotype was recorded a few times. The chain joins TRBV5-6 to TRBJ1-2; 9 nucleotides align to TRBD1. This CDR3 comprises 14 residues. The V gene end was trimmed by 4 bases and the J gene end by 3 bases; junction bases not matched to a gene: 4. Germline CDR1 reads SGHDT; CDR2 reads YYEEEE. The CDR3 nucleotides read TGTGCCAGCAGCGCACGGACAGGGGACTATGGCTACACCTTC. This translates into CASSARTGDYGYTF.

V usage is TRBV20-1 and J usage is TRBJ1-4, with unresolved D. CDR3 length: 13 amino acids. V was clipped by 3 bases and J by 4 bases, with 9 bases between them. Germline V CDR1 and CDR2: DFQATT, SNEGSKA (reference sequence). CDR3 DNA: TGCAGTGCTAGTGACGGATATAATGAAAAACTGTTTTTT. As protein: CSASDGYNEKLFF.

Only a few counts were recorded for this clonotype. The chain combines TRBV27 with TRBJ2-2, with unresolved D. Germline CDR1 reads MNHEY; CDR2 reads SMNVEV (reference sequence). Deletions cut 2 bases from V and 8 bases from J, with 9 bases between. The CDR3 totals 13 residues. This CDR3 is CASSLSRPGELFF. The DNA of the CDR3 is TGTGCCAGCAGTTTAAGCCGGCCGGGGGAGCTGTTTTTT.

This clonotype showed up many times. The chain is built from TRBV27 and TRBJ1-2; D gene uncertain. The germline V gene has CDR1 MNHEY and CDR2 SMNVEV (reference sequence). The CDR3 is 14 amino acids. Trimming stripped 5 bases from V and 4 bases from J, with 14 bases between. CDR3 sequence (DNA): TGTGCCAGCAGTCCTAAGACGACGCCCTATGGCTACACCTTC. This codes for CASSPKTTPYGYTF.

This clonotype was observed at least ten times. The genes are TRBV6-1 and TRBJ1-5, with a possible D match to TRBD1 (6 bases). Deletions cut 8 bases from V and 4 bases from J, with 15 bases between. Germline CDR1 MNHNS, CDR2 SASEGT. This CDR3 comprises 14 residues. The CDR3: CASHLRGGNQPQHF. CDR3 DNA sequence: TGTGCCAGCCACCTCAGGGGAGGGAATCAGCCCCAGCATTTT.

This chain connects TRBV5-5 to TRBJ2-3, with D unclear. Per the germline V gene, CDR1 is SGHKS and CDR2 is YYEKEE (reference sequence). CDR3 length: 14 residues. V was clipped by 2 bases and J by 0 bases, with 7 bases between them. Written as DNA, the CDR3 is TGTGCCAGCAGCTTTATGCAGAGCACAGATACGCAGTATTTT. This codes for CASSFMQSTDTQYF.

A note on this clonotype: One junction end disagrees with the germline gene, perhaps due to a read error. The V call is TRBV27, the J call TRBJ1-5; 9 bases line up with TRBD1. CDR3 length: 17 residues. Looked up from germline, CDR1 is MNHEY and CDR2 is SMNVEV (reference sequence). The CDR3 nucleotides are TGTGCCAGCAGTATATCCGGGACAGGGACGGGCAATCAGCCCCAGCATTTT. Protein: CASSISGTGTGNQPQHF.

This clonotype appeared many times. The chain employs TRBV2 and TRBJ1-5; 10 bases agree with TRBD1. The CDR3 length is 17 residues. Trimming removed 4 bases from V and 2 bases from J; junction bases left unmatched: 8. The V gene's germline CDR1 is SNHLY and CDR2 FYNNEI. The CDR3 DNA reads as TGTGCCAGCAGTGTACGAACCGGGACAGGGGGCAATCAGCCCCAGCATTTT. It yields the protein CASSVRTGTGGNQPQHF. The whole variable domain, remainder taken from reference TRBV2 and TRBJ1-5, is EPEVTQTPSHQVTQMGQEVILRCVPISNHLYFYWYRQILGQKVEFLVSFYNNEISEKSEIFDDQFSVERPDGSNFTLKIRSTKLEDSAMYFCASSVRTGTGGNQPQHFGDGTRLSIL.

This clonotype was seen repeatedly, ten times or more. The J gene is TRBJ1-5, the V gene TRBV30, with D maybe TRBD1 (5 bases). Germline loops: CDR1 GTSNPN, CDR2 SVGIG (reference sequence). CDR3 length: 13 residues. Deletions cut 5 bases from V and 7 bases from J, with 15 bases between. CDR3 nucleotide sequence: TGTGCCTGGGGCGGGCAGGGACCCCAGCCCCAGCATTTT. Its protein product is CAWGGQGPQPQHF. The complete variable domain, with remaining parts taken from reference TRBV30 and TRBJ1-5, reads SQTIHQWPATLVQPVGSPLSLECTVEGTSNPNLYWYRQAAGRGLQLLFYSVGIGQISSEVPQNLSASRPQDRQFILSSKKLLLSDSGFYLCAWGGQGPQPQHFGDGTRLSIL.